The rows below give T cell receptor beta chains drawn from one sample of a study of Graves' ophthalmopathy and Graves' hyperthyroidism. TCRdb re-derived calls from the multiplex PCR reads in MiXCR, one entry per CDR3 protein. The sample lists roughly 1.1 million distinct CDR3 sequences, about 38% occurring once. Sequencing was done on a sample of peripheral blood or thyroid tissue (not recorded which). These receptors were obtained from an adult man with Graves' hyperthyroidism. The CDR3 runs from the conserved cysteine through the conserved F or W. D genes are given only for firm matches. Some rows have no size entry. The others give once, few or many, or a class for an expanded clone.

-	TRBV5-6	-	TRBJ1-4	13	CASSLYPNEKLFF	TGTGCCAGCAGCTTGTACCCGAATGAAAAACTGTTTTTT
-	TRBV10-3	once	TRBJ1-2	13	CAISSELTYGYTF	TGTGCCATCAGCAGCGAATTGACCTATGGCTACACCTTC
-	TRBV29-1	-	TRBJ1-5	13	CSSAQGTVQPQHF	TGCAGCAGTGCCCAGGGTACGGTGCAGCCCCAGCATTTT
-	TRBV12-3/TRBV12-4	-	TRBJ2-5	13	CASSGPLTETQYF	TGTGCCAGCTCCGGGCCCCTTACGGAGACCCAGTACTTC
-	TRBV7-9	few	TRBJ1-5	11	CASSPGQSQHF	TGTGCCAGCAGCCCCGGACAGTCCCAGCATTTT
TRBD1	TRBV7-9	many	TRBJ2-5	15	CASNLAGTDQETQYF	TGTGCCAGCAACTTAGCAGGGACAGATCAAGAGACCCAGTACTTC
TRBD1	TRBV11-2	-	TRBJ1-2	19	CASSPKWEFRDRRGDGYTF	TGTGCCAGCAGCCCCAAGTGGGAGTTCCGGGACAGGCGGGGAGATGGCTACACCTTC
-	TRBV13	many	TRBJ1-3	16	CASSSRDTGFGNTIYF	TGTGCCAGCAGCTCGAGAGATACAGGGTTCGGAAACACCATATATTTT
-	TRBV6-6	many	TRBJ1-3	11	CASHSGNTIYF	TGTGCCAGCCACTCTGGAAACACCATATATTTT
-	TRBV7-2	few	TRBJ1-2	13	CASSLTTFYGYTF	TGTGCCAGCAGCTTGACTACTTTCTATGGCTACACCTTC
-	TRBV20-1	many	TRBJ2-7	14	CSANTGTRDYEQYF	TGCAGTGCTAATACCGGGACTCGTGACTACGAGCAGTACTTC
-	TRBV6-5	few	TRBJ1-1	13	CASTQVRNTEAFF	TGTGCCAGCACCCAGGTGAGGAACACTGAAGCTTTCTTT
-	TRBV6-5	-	TRBJ1-1	14	CASSFRPVSTEAFF	TGTGCCAGCAGTTTCCGGCCGGTGAGCACTGAAGCTTTCTTT
-	TRBV20-1	few	TRBJ1-4	14	CSARATGSGEKLFF	TGCAGTGCTAGAGCCACAGGGAGCGGTGAAAAACTGTTTTTT
TRBD1	TRBV4-1	-	TRBJ1-6	15	CASSRRDSLVSPLHF	TGCGCCAGCAGCCGCCGGGACAGCTTGGTTTCACCCCTCCACTTT
TRBD1	TRBV2	-	TRBJ2-5	13	CASNDRGLETQYF	TGTGCCAGCAACGACAGGGGGCTCGAGACCCAGTACTTC
-	TRBV10-3	-	TRBJ1-2	14	CAISFGVGNYGYTF	TGTGCCATCAGTTTCGGCGTTGGTAACTATGGCTACACCTTC
-	TRBV6-5	many	TRBJ2-2	14	CASKSLDRIGELFF	TGTGCCAGCAAAAGCCTAGACAGGATCGGGGAGCTGTTTTTT
TRBD1	TRBV19	-	TRBJ1-1	16	CASKQGIGEQNTEAFF	TGTGCCAGTAAACAGGGGATCGGAGAGCAGAACACTGAAGCTTTCTTT
TRBD2	TRBV29-1	many	TRBJ2-6	17	CSVSGLAGAGGANVLTF	TGCAGCGTGTCGGGACTAGCGGGAGCAGGGGGGGCCAACGTCCTGACTTTC
TRBD2	TRBV4-1	-	TRBJ2-7	19	CASSQDPRGGSGRHNEQYF	TGCGCCAGCAGCCAAGATCCCCGCGGGGGGAGCGGTAGGCACAACGAGCAGTACTTC
-	TRBV2	many	TRBJ1-6	14	CANKDSNYNSPLHF	TGTGCCAATAAGGACAGCAACTATAATTCACCCCTCCACTTT
-	TRBV2	-	TRBJ1-5	13	CASSVGPHWPQHF	TGTGCCAGCAGTGTGGGACCGCACTGGCCCCAGCATTTT
TRBD1	TRBV20-1	many	TRBJ1-1	16	CSPHTGGLKMNAEAFF	TGCAGCCCCCACACAGGGGGCCTCAAGATGAACGCTGAAGCTTTCTTT
-	TRBV25-1	-	TRBJ1-2	14	CASSYTGIAYGYTF	TGTGCCAGCAGTTATACAGGGATCGCCTATGGCTACACCTTC
-	TRBV20-1	few	TRBJ1-1	14	CSARDPDRNTEAFF	TGCAGTGCTAGAGATCCTGACAGGAACACTGAAGCTTTCTTT
TRBD2	TRBV20-1	many	TRBJ2-7	14	CSARLAGGNYEQYF	TGCAGTGCTAGACTAGCGGGAGGGAACTACGAGCAGTACTTC
-	TRBV10-3	few	TRBJ2-7	14	CAISALGGNYEQYF	TGTGCCATCAGTGCTCTGGGGGGAAACTACGAGCAGTACTTC
-	TRBV9	few	TRBJ1-5	15	CASSTRDGSNQPQHF	TGTGCCAGCTCAACCCGGGACGGTAGCAATCAGCCCCAGCATTTT
TRBD1	TRBV15	-	TRBJ2-7	15	CATSLHPGQASEQYF	TGTGCCACCAGCCTCCACCCGGGACAGGCAAGCGAGCAGTACTTC
TRBD1	TRBV7-2	-	TRBJ1-5	15	CASSFGQGAQETQHF	TGTGCCAGCAGCTTCGGCCAGGGGGCCCAAGAGACCCAGCATTTT
-	TRBV7-9	many	TRBJ2-7	15	CASSAGGVRRYEQYF	TGTGCCAGCAGCGCCGGGGGCGTGCGCCGCTACGAGCAGTACTTC
-	TRBV5-5	many	TRBJ2-6	15	CASSLGFSGANVLTF	TGTGCCAGCAGCTTAGGATTCTCTGGGGCCAACGTCCTGACTTTC
-	TRBV11-2	-	TRBJ2-5	15	CASSLTGVAGGSRYF	-
-	TRBV7-9	few	TRBJ1-2	13	CASSLEGGQRYTF	TGTGCCAGCAGCTTAGAGGGAGGGCAACGCTACACCTTC
-	TRBV10-3	many	TRBJ2-7	14	CAISEAKASYEQYF	TGTGCCATCAGTGAGGCAAAGGCCTCCTACGAGCAGTACTTC
TRBD1	TRBV19	-	TRBJ1-2	13	CASTPGTGFGYTF	TGTGCCAGTACCCCGGGGACAGGGTTTGGCTACACCTTC
TRBD1	TRBV9	many	TRBJ1-1	14	CASSTQGAVTEAFF	TGTGCCAGCAGCACGCAGGGGGCGGTCACTGAAGCTTTCTTT
-	TRBV7-8	-	TRBJ2-5	14	CASSLDPGLETQYF	TGTGCCAGCAGCCTAGACCCGGGCCTGGAGACCCAGTACTTC
TRBD1	TRBV20-1	many	TRBJ1-1	14	CSARPTGGNTEAFF	TGCAGTGCTAGACCCACAGGGGGAAACACTGAAGCTTTCTTT
TRBD2	TRBV5-1	few	TRBJ2-5	13	CASRTSGKETQYF	TGCGCCAGCCGGACTAGCGGGAAAGAGACCCAGTACTTC
-	TRBV29-1	-	TRBJ1-2	15	CSVVAGWESNYGYTF	TGCAGCGTTGTAGCGGGATGGGAATCCAACTATGGCTACACCTTC
TRBD1	TRBV5-6	-	TRBJ2-7	14	CASSPTDREYEQYF	TGTGCCAGCAGCCCTACGGACAGGGAGTACGAGCAGTACTTC
TRBD1	TRBV5-1	-	TRBJ2-7	14	CASSFQGQADEQYF	TGCGCCAGCAGCTTCCAGGGACAGGCGGACGAGCAGTACTTC
-	TRBV4-1	few	TRBJ1-6	17	CASSQDTGKLLNSPLHF	TGCGCCAGCAGCCAAGATACAGGAAAGCTACTAAATTCACCCCTCCACTTT